This TCR beta chain was sequenced during a study of post-analysis software for immune sequencing data. This clonotype was found many times. Its specificity is not known. TCR beta cDNA libraries had unique molecular identifiers. A population of roughly 0.95 to 10 million T cells gave rise to approximately 500,000 cDNA molecules. TCRdb reanalysed the PCR reads using MiXCR and keeps one entry per CDR3 protein. The table includes 740,000 or so distinct CDR3 sequences, 53% detected once. Overall study results and limits: Controls' normalized Chao1 diversity significantly exceeded that of multiple sclerosis patients.

Sequenced sample: blood. The sequence came from a girl under 18 with multiple sclerosis.

The CDR3 reads CSVGGGTGIVGGYTF. The CDR3 coding sequence is TGCAGCGTTGGCGGTGGGACAGGGATTGTGGGTGGCTACACCTTC. The V gene is TRBV29-1, the J gene TRBJ1-2; 9 bases agree with TRBD1. V shed 4 bases and J 7 bases; nucleotides not matched to a gene: 13. CDR3 length: 15 residues. The germline gives CDR1 SQVTM, CDR2 ANQGSEA.